This T cell receptor (beta chain) comes out of a study of blood T cell repertoires in COVID-19. Participants, about 18 to 90 years old, spanned more than 20 US areas. Membership in each cohort depended on participant-reported clinical history. Recovery among Cohort 3 donors was established by two negative PCRs, clearance, or symptom resolution. Trimming cost V 4 bases and J 6 bases, with 19 bases left between them. The CDR3 runs 16 residues. CDR1 and CDR2 (germline): MDHEN, SYDVKM. As processed by the authors: Counts of nucleated cells, estimated from reference gene primer amplification, were obtained. TCRdb keeps only in-frame clones here, not all; method: immunoSEQ multiplex PCR. That table furnishes V, J and clone size, whereas the DNA furnished D and trimming. The sample holds some 150,000 clones, 75% to 90% seen once.

The chain employs TRBV28 and TRBJ2-1; possibly TRBD1 for D (6 bases). The clonotype originates from a woman aged 18 to 35 who had recovered from COVID-19. Sequencing was done on a sample of PBMCs or T cells enriched from blood (not recorded which). The CDR3 DNA follows: TGTGCCAGCAGTTCCTTAGGGCGCTGGACAGTCAATGAGCAGTTCTTC. Protein sequence: CASSSLGRWTVNEQFF.